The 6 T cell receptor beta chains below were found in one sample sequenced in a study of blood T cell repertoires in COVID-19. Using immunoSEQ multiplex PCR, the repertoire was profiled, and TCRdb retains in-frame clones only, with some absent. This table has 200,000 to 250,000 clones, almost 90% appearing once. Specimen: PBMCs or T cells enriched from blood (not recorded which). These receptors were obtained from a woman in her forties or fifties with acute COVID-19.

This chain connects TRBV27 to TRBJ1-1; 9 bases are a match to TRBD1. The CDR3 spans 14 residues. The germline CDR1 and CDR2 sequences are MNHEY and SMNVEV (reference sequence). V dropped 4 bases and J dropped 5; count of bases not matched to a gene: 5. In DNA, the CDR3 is TGTGCCAGCAGTTCGACAGGGGGTAGGACTGAAGCTTTCTTT. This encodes CASSSTGGRTEAFF.

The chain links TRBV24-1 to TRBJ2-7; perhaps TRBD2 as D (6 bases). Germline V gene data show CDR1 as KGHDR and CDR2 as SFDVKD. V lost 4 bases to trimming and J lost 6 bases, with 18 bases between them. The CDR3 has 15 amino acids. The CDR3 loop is CATSDSHRRGTEQYF. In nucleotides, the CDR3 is TGTGCCACCAGTGACAGCCACCGCCGGGGGACCGAGCAGTACTTC.

This chain's CDR3 is CASSQAPVPAVEKLFF. The CDR3 bases are TGCGCCAGCAGCCAAGCTCCGGTACCCGCGGTGGAAAAACTGTTTTTT. This chain uses TRBV4-1 with TRBJ1-4; D gene uncertain. V was shortened by 1 base and J by 8 bases, with 17 bases between the two germline ends. The CDR3 extends over 16 amino acids. Germline CDR1 is MGHRA and CDR2 is YSYEKL.

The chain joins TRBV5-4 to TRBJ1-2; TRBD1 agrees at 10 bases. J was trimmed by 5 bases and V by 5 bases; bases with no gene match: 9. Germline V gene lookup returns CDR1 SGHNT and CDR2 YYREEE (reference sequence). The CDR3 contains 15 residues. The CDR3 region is CASSYRQGARYGYTF. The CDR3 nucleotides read TGTGCCAGCAGTTATAGACAGGGGGCGCGGTATGGCTACACCTTC.

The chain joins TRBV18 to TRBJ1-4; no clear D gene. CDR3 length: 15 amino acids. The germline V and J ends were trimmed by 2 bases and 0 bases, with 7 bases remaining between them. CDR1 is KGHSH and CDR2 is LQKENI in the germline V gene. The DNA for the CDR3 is TGTGCCAGCTCACCAGGCCGATCAACTAATGAAAAACTGTTTTTT. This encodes CASSPGRSTNEKLFF.

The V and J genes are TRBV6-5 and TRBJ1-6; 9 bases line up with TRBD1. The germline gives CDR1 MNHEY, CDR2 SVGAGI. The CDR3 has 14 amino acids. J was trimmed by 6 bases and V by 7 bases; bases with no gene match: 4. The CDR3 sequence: CASTSDRGNSPLHF. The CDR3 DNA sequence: TGTGCCAGCACTTCGGACAGGGGTAATTCACCCCTCCACTTT.